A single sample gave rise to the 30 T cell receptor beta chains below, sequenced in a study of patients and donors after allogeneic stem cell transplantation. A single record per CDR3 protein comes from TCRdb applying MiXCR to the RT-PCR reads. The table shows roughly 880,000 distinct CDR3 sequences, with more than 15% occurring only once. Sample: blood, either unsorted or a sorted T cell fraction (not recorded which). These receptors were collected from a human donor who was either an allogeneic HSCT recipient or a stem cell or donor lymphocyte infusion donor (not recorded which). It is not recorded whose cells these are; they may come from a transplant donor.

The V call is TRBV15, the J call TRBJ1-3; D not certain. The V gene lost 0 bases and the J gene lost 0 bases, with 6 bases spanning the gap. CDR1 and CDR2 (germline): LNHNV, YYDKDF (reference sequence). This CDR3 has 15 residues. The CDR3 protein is CATSRDKRSGNTIYF. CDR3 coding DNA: TGTGCCACCAGCAGAGATAAGCGCTCTGGAAACACCATATATTTT. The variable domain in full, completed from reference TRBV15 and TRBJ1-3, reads DAMVIQNPRYQVTQFGKPVTLSCSQTLNHNVMYWYQQKSSQAPKLLFHYYDKDFNNEADTPDNFQSRRPNTSFCFLDIRSPGLGDTAMYLCATSRDKRSGNTIYFGEGSWLTVV.

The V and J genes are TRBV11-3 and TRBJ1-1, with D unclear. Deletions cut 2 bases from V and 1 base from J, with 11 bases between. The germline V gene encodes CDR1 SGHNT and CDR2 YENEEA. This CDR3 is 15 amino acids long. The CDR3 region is CASSLLSVRNTEAFF. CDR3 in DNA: TGTGCCAGCAGCTTATTGAGTGTGCGGAACACTGAAGCTTTCTTT.

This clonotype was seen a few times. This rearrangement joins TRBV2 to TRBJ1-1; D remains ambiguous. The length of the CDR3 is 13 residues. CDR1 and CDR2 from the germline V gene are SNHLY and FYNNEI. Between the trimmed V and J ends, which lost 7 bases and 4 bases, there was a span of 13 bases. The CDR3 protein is CASTTDPRTEAFF. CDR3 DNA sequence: TGTGCCAGCACCACCGACCCCCGCACTGAAGCTTTCTTT.

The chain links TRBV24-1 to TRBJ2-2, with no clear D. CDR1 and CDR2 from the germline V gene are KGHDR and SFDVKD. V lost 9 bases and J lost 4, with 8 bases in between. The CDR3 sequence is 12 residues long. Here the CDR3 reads CATGAVTGELFF. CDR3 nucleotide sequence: TGTGCCACCGGAGCAGTCACCGGGGAGCTGTTTTTT.

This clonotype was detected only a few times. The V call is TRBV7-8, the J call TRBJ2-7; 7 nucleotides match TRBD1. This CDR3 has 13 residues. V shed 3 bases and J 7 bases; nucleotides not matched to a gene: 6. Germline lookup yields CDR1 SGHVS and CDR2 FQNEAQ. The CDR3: CASSFRTGTEQYF. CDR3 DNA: TGTGCCAGCAGCTTCCGGACAGGAACAGAGCAGTACTTC.

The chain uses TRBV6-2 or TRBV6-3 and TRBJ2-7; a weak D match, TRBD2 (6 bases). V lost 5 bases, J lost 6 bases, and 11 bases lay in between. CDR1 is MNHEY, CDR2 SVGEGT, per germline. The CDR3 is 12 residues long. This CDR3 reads CASSPTSREQYF. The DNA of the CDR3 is TGTGCCAGCAGTCCGACTAGTCGCGAGCAGTACTTC.

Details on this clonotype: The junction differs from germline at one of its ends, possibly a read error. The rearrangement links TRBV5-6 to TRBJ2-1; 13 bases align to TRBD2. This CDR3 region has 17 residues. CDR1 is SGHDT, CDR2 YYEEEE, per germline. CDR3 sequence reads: CASSPWTSGSVGGEEFF. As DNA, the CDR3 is TGTGCCAGCAGCCCGTGGACTAGCGGGAGCGTGGGGGGTGAGGAGTTCTTC.

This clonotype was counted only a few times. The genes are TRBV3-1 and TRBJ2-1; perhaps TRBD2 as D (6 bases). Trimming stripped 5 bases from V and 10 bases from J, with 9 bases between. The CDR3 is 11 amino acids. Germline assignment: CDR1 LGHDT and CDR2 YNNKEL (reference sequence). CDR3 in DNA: TGTGCCAGCAGCTTTCTAGCGGAGCAGTTCTTC. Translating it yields CASSFLAEQFF.

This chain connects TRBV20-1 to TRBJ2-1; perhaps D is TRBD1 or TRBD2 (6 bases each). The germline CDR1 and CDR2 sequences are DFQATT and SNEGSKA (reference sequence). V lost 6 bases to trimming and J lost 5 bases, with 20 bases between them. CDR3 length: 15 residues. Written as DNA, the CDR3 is TGCAGTGCGGGGGGCGAAAAGAAGGGGCACAATGAGCAGTTCTTC. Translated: CSAGGEKKGHNEQFF.

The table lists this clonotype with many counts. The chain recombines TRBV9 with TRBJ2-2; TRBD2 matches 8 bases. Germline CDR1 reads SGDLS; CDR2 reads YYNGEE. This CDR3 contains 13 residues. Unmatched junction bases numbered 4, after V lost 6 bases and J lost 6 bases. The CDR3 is CASTSAGAGELFF. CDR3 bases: TGTGCCAGCACCTCAGCGGGGGCCGGGGAGCTGTTTTTT.

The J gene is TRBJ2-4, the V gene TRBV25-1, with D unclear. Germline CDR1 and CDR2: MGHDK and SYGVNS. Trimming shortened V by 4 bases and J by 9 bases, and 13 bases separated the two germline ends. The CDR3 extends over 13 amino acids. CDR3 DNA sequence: TGTGCCAGCAGTGGGACCGGTTCTCGCATTCAGTACTTC. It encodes CASSGTGSRIQYF.

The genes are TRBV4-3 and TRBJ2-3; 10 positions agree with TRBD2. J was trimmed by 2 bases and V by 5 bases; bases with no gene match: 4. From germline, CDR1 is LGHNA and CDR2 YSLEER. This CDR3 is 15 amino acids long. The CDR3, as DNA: TGCGCCAGCAGCTGGACTAGCGGCGCCACAGATACGCAGTATTTT. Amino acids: CASSWTSGATDTQYF.

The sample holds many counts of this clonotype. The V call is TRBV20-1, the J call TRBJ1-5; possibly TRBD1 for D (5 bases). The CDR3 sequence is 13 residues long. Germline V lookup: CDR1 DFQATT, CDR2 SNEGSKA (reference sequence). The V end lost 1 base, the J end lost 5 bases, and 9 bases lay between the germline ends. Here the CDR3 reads CSARAGGYQPQHF. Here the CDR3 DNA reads TGCAGTGCTAGAGCCGGGGGGTATCAGCCCCAGCATTTT.

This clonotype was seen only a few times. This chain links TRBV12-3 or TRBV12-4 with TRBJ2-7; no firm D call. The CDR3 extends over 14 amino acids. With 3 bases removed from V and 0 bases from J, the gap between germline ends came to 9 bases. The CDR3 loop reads CASSFQLSSYEQYF. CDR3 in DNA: TGTGCCAGCAGTTTTCAACTTAGCTCCTACGAGCAGTACTTC.

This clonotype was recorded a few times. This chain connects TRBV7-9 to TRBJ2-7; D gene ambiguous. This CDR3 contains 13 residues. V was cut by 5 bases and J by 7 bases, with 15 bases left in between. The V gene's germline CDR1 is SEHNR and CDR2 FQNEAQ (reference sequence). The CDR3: CASSPEDLLEQYF. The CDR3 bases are TGTGCCAGCAGCCCCGAGGACCTGTTAGAGCAGTACTTC.

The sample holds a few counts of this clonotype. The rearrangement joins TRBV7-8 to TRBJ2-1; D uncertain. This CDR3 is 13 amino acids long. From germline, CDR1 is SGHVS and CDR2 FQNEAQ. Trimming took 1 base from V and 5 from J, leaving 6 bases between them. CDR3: CASSLDWDNEQFF. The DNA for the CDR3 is TGTGCCAGCAGCTTAGATTGGGACAATGAGCAGTTCTTC.

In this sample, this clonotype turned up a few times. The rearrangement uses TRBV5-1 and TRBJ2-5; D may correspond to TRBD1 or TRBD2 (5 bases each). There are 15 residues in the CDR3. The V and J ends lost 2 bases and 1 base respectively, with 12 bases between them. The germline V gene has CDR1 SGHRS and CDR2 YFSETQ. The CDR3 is CASSFPGTRQETQYF. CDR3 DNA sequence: TGCGCCAGCAGCTTCCCGGGGACCCGCCAAGAGACCCAGTACTTC.

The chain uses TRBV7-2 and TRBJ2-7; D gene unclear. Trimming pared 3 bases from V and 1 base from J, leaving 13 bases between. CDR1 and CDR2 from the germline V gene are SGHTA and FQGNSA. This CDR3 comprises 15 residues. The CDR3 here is CASSFRAGSSYEQYF. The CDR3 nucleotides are TGTGCCAGCAGCTTTAGGGCCGGGTCTTCCTACGAGCAGTACTTC.

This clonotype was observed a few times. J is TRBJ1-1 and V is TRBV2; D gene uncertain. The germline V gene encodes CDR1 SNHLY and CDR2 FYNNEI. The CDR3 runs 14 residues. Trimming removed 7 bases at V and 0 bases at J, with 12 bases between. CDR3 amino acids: CASTREVLNTEAFF. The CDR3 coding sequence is TGTGCCAGCACCCGCGAAGTCTTGAACACTGAAGCTTTCTTT.

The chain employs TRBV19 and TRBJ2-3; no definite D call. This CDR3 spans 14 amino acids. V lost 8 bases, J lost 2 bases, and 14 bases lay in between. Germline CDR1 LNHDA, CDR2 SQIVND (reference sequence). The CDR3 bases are TGTGCCAGTTCCGACTTACTCCTCACAGATACGCAGTATTTT. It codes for CASSDLLLTDTQYF.

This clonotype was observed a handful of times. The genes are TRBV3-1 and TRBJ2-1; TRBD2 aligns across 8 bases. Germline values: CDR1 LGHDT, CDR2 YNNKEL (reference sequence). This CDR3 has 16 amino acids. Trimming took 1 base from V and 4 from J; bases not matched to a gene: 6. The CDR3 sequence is CASSQVAGMGYNEQFF. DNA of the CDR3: TGTGCCAGCAGCCAAGTAGCGGGAATGGGATACAATGAGCAGTTCTTC.

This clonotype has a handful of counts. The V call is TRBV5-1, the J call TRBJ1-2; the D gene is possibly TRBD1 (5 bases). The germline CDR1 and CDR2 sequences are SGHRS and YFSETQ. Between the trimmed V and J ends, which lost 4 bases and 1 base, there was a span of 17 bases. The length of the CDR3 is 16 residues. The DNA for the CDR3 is TGCGCCAGCAGCCCGGAGGTCCCAGGGAGTAACTATGGCTACACCTTC. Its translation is CASSPEVPGSNYGYTF.

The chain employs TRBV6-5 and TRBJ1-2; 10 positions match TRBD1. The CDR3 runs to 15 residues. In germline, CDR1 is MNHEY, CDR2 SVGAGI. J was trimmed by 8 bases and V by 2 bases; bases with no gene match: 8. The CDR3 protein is CASSYPGQGTQGYTF. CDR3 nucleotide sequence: TGTGCCAGCAGTTACCCGGGACAGGGGACCCAAGGCTACACCTTC.

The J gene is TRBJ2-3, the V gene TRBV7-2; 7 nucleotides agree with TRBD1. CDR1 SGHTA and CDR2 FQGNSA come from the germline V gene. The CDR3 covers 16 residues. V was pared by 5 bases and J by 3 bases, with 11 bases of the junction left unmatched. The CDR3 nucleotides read TGTGCCAGCAGCCCAACCAGTAGGGGGCAAACAGATACGCAGTATTTT. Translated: CASSPTSRGQTDTQYF.

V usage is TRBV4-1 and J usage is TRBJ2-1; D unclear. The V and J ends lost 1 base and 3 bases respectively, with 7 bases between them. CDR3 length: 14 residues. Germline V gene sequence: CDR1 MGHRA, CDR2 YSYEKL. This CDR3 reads CASSQGVDYNEQFF. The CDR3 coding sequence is TGCGCCAGCAGCCAAGGGGTGGACTACAATGAGCAGTTCTTC.

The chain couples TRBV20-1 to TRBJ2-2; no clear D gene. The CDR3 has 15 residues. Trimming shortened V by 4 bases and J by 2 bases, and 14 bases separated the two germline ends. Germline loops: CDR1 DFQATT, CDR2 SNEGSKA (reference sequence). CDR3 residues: CSAIVPRTNTGELFF. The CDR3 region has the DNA TGCAGTGCTATAGTACCGCGAACCAACACCGGGGAGCTGTTTTTT.

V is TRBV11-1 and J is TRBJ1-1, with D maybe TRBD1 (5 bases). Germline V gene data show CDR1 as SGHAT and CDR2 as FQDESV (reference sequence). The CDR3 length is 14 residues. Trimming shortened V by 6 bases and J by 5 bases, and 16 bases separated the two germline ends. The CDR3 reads CASRTGRGGTEAFF. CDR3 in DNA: TGTGCCAGCAGGACCGGACGGGGGGGAACTGAAGCTTTCTTT.

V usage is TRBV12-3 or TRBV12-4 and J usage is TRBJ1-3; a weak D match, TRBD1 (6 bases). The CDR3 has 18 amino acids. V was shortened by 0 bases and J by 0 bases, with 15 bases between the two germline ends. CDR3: CASSLALPGHLSGNTIYF. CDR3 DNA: TGTGCCAGCAGTTTAGCCTTACCGGGACACCTCTCTGGAAACACCATATATTTT.

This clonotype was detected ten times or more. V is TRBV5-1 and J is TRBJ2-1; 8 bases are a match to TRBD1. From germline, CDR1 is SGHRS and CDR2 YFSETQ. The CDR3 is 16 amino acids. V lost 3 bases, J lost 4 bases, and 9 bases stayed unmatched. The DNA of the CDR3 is TGCGCCAGCAGCTGGGGGGTGGACAGGGAATACAATGAGCAGTTCTTC. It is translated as CASSWGVDREYNEQFF.

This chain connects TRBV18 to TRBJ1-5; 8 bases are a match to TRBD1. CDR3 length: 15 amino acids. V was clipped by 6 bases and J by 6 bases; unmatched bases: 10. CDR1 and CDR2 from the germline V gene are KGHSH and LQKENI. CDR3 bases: TGTGCCAGCTCTGCCGACAGGGGAGGTTTTCAGCCCCAGCATTTT. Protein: CASSADRGGFQPQHF.